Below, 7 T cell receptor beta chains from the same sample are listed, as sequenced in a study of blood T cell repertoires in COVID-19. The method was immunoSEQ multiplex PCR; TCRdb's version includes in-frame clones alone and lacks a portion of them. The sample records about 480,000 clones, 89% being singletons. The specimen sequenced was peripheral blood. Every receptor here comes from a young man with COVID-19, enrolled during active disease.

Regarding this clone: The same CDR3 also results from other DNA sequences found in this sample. The CDR3 region is CASSPQGAYEQYF. The CDR3 region has the DNA TGTGCCAGCTCACCGCAGGGTGCGTACGAGCAGTACTTC. This chain connects TRBV18 to TRBJ2-7; D may be TRBD1 (5 bases). The germline gives CDR1 KGHSH, CDR2 LQKENI. Trimming removed 3 bases from V and 4 bases from J, with 10 bases in between. The CDR3 is 13 residues long.

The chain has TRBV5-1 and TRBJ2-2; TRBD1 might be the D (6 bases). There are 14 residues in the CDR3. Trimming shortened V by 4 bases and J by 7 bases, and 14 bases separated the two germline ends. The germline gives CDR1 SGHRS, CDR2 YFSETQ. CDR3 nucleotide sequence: TGCGCCAGCAGCATACAGGGACGAAGCGGGGAGCTGTTTTTT. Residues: CASSIQGRSGELFF.

CDR3 coding DNA: TGTGCCAGCACCACATTGAACACTGAAGCTTTCTTT. This encodes CASTTLNTEAFF. The chain joins TRBV13 to TRBJ1-1; no firm D call. This CDR3 contains 12 residues. The V and J ends lost 7 bases and 0 bases respectively, with 6 bases between them. CDR1 and CDR2 (germline): PRHDT, FYEKMQ (reference sequence).

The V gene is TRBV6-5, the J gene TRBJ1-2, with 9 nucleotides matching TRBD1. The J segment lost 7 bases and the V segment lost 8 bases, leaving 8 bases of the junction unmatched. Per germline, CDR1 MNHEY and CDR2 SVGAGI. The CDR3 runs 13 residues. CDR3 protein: CASGDRGRGGYTF. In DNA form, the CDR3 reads TGTGCCAGCGGCGACAGGGGGAGGGGTGGCTACACCTTC.

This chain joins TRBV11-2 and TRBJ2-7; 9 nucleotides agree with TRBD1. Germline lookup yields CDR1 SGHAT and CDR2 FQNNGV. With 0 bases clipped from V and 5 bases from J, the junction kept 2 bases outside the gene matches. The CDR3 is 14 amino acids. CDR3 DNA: TGTGCCAGCAGCTTAGAAGACAGGGGGGACGAGCAGTACTTC. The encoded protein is CASSLEDRGDEQYF.

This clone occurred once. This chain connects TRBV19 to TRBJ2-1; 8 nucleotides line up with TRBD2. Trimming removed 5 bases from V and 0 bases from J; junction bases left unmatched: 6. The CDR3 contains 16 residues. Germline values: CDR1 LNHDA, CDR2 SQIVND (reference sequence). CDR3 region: CASSHLAGGSYNEQFF. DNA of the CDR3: TGTGCCAGTAGTCACCTAGCGGGCGGCTCCTACAATGAGCAGTTCTTC.

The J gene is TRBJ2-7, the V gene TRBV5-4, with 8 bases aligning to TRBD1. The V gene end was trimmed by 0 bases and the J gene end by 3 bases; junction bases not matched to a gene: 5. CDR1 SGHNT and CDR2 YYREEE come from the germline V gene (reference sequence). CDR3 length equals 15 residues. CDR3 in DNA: TGTGCCAGCAGCTTGGGGGACAGGAGAAACTACGAGCAGTACTTC. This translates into CASSLGDRRNYEQYF.